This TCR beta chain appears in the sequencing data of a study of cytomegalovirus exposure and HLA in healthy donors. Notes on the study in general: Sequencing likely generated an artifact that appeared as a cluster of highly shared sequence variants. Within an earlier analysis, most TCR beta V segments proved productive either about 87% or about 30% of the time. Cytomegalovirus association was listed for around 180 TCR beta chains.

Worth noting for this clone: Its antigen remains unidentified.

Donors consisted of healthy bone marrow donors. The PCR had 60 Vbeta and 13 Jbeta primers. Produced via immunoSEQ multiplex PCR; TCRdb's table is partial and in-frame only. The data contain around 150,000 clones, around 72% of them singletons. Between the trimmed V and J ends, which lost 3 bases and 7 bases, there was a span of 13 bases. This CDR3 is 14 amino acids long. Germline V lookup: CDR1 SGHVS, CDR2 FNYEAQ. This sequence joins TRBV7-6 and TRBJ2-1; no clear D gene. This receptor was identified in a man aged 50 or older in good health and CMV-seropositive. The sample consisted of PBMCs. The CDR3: CASSFSASRNEQFF. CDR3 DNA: TGTGCCAGCAGCTTTTCCGCTAGTAGGAATGAGCAGTTCTTC.